The 24 T cell receptor beta chains in this list originate from one sample, sequenced in a study of T cell repertoires in cytomegalovirus infection. TCRdb called the reads again in MiXCR, with one record for every CDR3 protein. Of 480,000 or so distinct CDR3 sequences in the sample, around 11% are singletons; the top ten hold 10%. The sample was PBMCs. Receptors originate from a human donor in good health (CMV status not recorded). Some clones in this sample may be carry-over from other donors' samples.

The chain employs TRBV3-1 and TRBJ2-3, with 8 bases fitting TRBD2. V dropped 6 bases and J dropped 4; count of bases not matched to a gene: 6. Germline V gene sequence: CDR1 LGHDT, CDR2 YNNKEL (reference sequence). This CDR3 is built from 14 residues. The CDR3 spells CASRRDGRADTQYF. The CDR3 DNA is TGTGCCAGCAGACGTGACGGGAGGGCAGATACGCAGTATTTT.

This clonotype was detected only once. V and J are TRBV30 and TRBJ1-1, with 9 bases that match TRBD1. This CDR3 has 14 residues. Trimming cost V 2 bases and J 1 base; bases outside gene matches: 2. Germline-derived CDR1 and CDR2 are GTSNPN and SVGIG (reference sequence). The CDR3 DNA sequence: TGTGCCTGGAGTAGGGGACAGGGGAACACTGAAGCTTTCTTT. It yields the protein CAWSRGQGNTEAFF.

This clonotype was seen many times. The rearrangement joins TRBV7-9 to TRBJ1-1; 7 positions agree with TRBD1. This CDR3 region has 17 residues. V was pared by 4 bases and J by 0 bases, with 11 bases of the junction left unmatched. Germline V CDR1 and CDR2: SEHNR, FQNEAQ (reference sequence). CDR3 sequence reads: CASSSAGTDPLNTEAFF. The CDR3 DNA follows: TGTGCCAGCAGCTCCGCCGGGACAGACCCTTTGAACACTGAAGCTTTCTTT. The full variable domain, its missing parts supplied by reference TRBV7-9 and TRBJ1-1, is DTGVSQNPRHKITKRGQNVTFRCDPISEHNRLYWYRQTLGQGPEFLTYFQNEAQLEKSRLLSDRFSAERPKGSFSTLEIQRTEQGDSAMYLCASSSAGTDPLNTEAFFGQGTRLTVV.

This clonotype came up many times. This rearrangement joins TRBV7-8 to TRBJ1-5, with TRBD1 as a possible D gene (6 bases). Trimming removed 0 bases at V and 3 bases at J, with 12 bases between. The germline V gene has CDR1 SGHVS and CDR2 FQNEAQ. CDR3 size: 16 residues. CDR3 nucleotide sequence: TGTGCCAGCAGCTTAGCCCCTCGACAGGTCAATCAGCCCCAGCATTTT. This sequence encodes CASSLAPRQVNQPQHF.

This clonotype was observed many times. In nucleotides, the CDR3 is TGTGCCACTCTTTCACCGGGACAGGGGGGAATAACTGAAGCTTTCTTT. This codes for CATLSPGQGGITEAFF. This chain links TRBV10-3 with TRBJ1-1, with 11 nucleotides matching TRBD1. V shed 10 bases, J shed 5 bases, and the junction held 15 bases outside the gene matches. Looked up from germline, CDR1 is ENHRY and CDR2 is SYGVKD. The CDR3 length is 16 residues.

In this sample, this clonotype turned up many times. The rearrangement uses TRBV12-3 or TRBV12-4 and TRBJ1-1; D gene ambiguous. Trimming removed 3 bases from V and 6 bases from J, with 14 bases in between. The CDR3 contains 14 residues. CDR3 sequence reads: CASSLRERRAEAFF. The CDR3 nucleotides read TGTGCCAGCAGTTTGCGTGAACGGAGGGCTGAAGCTTTCTTT.

Ten or more counts support this clonotype. The CDR3 sequence is CASSIRLAATGELFF. For the CDR3, the DNA is TGTGCCAGCAGTATTCGCCTAGCGGCCACCGGGGAGCTGTTTTTT. This chain uses TRBV2 with TRBJ2-2; 7 bases match TRBD2. The germline V gene has CDR1 SNHLY and CDR2 FYNNEI. The CDR3 sequence is 15 residues long. Trimming cost V 5 bases and J 4 bases; bases outside gene matches: 7.

In its sample, this clonotype was seen many times. The V and J genes are TRBV7-3 and TRBJ1-6, with D perhaps matching TRBD1 (6 bases). The germline V gene encodes CDR1 SGHTA and CDR2 FQGTGA. CDR3 length equals 14 residues. Between the trimmed V and J ends, which lost 5 bases and 10 bases, there was a span of 15 bases. The DNA for the CDR3 is TGTGCCAGCAGCCAAACAGGGCTAGGGTCACCCCTCCACTTT. Translating it yields CASSQTGLGSPLHF.

This clonotype was counted ten times or more. The chain combines TRBV7-8 with TRBJ1-5; D is unresolved. The CDR3 covers 14 residues. Per germline, CDR1 SGHVS and CDR2 FQNEAQ. The V end lost 2 bases, the J end lost 5 bases, and 10 bases lay between the germline ends. CDR3 amino acids: CASSLTAVDQPQHF. DNA for the CDR3: TGTGCCAGCAGCTTAACGGCCGTCGATCAGCCCCAGCATTTT.

The V gene is TRBV6-1, the J gene TRBJ2-1, with TRBD2 identical over 7 bases. The germline CDR1 and CDR2 sequences are MNHNS and SASEGT. With V trimmed by 5 bases and J by 0 bases, 10 bases remained unmatched. The CDR3 runs to 17 residues. CDR3 coding DNA: TGTGCCAGCAGTCCCCGGACTAGAACCTTCTCCTACAATGAGCAGTTCTTC. Amino acids: CASSPRTRTFSYNEQFF.

The CDR3 nucleotides are TGTGCCAGCAGTTGGCTTTTTGGGGGGCTCACAGATACGCAGTATTTT. Protein: CASSWLFGGLTDTQYF. This chain uses TRBV28 with TRBJ2-3, with D possibly being TRBD1 or TRBD2 (6 bases each). The germline V gene has CDR1 MDHEN and CDR2 SYDVKM. CDR3 length equals 16 residues. The V end lost 4 bases, the J end lost 2 bases, and 16 bases lay between the germline ends.

This clonotype was seen at least ten times. This rearrangement joins TRBV5-1 to TRBJ2-7; D is undetermined. The V end lost 0 bases, the J end lost 2 bases, and 9 bases lay between the germline ends. This CDR3 contains 14 residues. In germline, CDR1 is SGHRS, CDR2 YFSETQ. CDR3 amino acids: CASSLEGPPYEQYF. The CDR3, as DNA: TGCGCCAGCAGCTTGGAAGGGCCCCCCTACGAGCAGTACTTC. The full variable domain, its missing parts supplied by reference TRBV5-1 and TRBJ2-7, is KAGVTQTPRYLIKTRGQQVTLSCSPISGHRSVSWYQQTPGQGLQFLFEYFSETQRNKGNFPGRFSGRQFSNSRSEMNVSTLELGDSALYLCASSLEGPPYEQYFGPGTRLTVT.

The J gene is TRBJ1-1, the V gene TRBV5-1; D gene unclear. The V gene's germline CDR1 is SGHRS and CDR2 YFSETQ. The length of the CDR3 is 14 residues. V was clipped by 0 bases and J by 1 base, with 7 bases between them. The CDR3 loop reads CASSLVYGNTEAFF. Written as DNA, the CDR3 is TGCGCCAGCAGCTTGGTTTACGGGAACACTGAAGCTTTCTTT.

A few counts support this clonotype. The V call is TRBV6-2 or TRBV6-3, the J call TRBJ2-1, with TRBD2 identical over 7 bases. With V trimmed by 2 bases and J by 7 bases, 2 bases remained unmatched. Germline loops: CDR1 MNHEY, CDR2 SVGEGT. The CDR3 covers 13 residues. For the CDR3, the DNA is TGTGCCAGCAGTTACGGCGGGAGAAATGAGCAGTTCTTC. Protein sequence: CASSYGGRNEQFF.

The chain carries TRBV7-9 and TRBJ2-5; D is possibly TRBD1 (6 bases). The germline V and J ends were trimmed by 5 bases and 2 bases, with 15 bases remaining between them. The germline V gene encodes CDR1 SEHNR and CDR2 FQNEAQ (reference sequence). The CDR3 contains 15 residues. CDR3 nucleotide sequence: TGTGCCAGCAGCGGTATGGGACACAAACAAGAGACCCAGTACTTC. Translated, it gives CASSGMGHKQETQYF.

This clonotype was observed at least ten times. The chain is built from TRBV10-3 and TRBJ2-2; either TRBD1 or TRBD2 may supply D (5 bases each). V was trimmed by 6 bases and J by 4 bases, leaving 12 bases between them. This CDR3 region has 14 residues. Germline CDR1 and CDR2: ENHRY and SYGVKD. The CDR3 spells CAIRETGGTGELFF. The CDR3 region has the DNA TGTGCCATCAGGGAGACTGGGGGCACCGGGGAGCTGTTTTTT.

V usage is TRBV24-1 and J usage is TRBJ2-7; 7 bases agree with TRBD2. The CDR3 totals 14 residues. Trimming at V came to 5 bases and at J to 7 bases, leaving 10 bases not matched to a gene. Germline V CDR1 and CDR2: KGHDR, SFDVKD. In DNA, the CDR3 is TGTGCCACCAGTGGTGGGGGGGGGAGTCAGGAGCAGTACTTC. This codes for CATSGGGGSQEQYF.

Ten or more counts support this clonotype. The chain uses TRBV3-1 and TRBJ2-7, with 7 bases lining up with TRBD2. CDR1 and CDR2 from the germline V gene are LGHDT and YNNKEL (reference sequence). The CDR3 contains 15 residues. The V and J ends lost 0 bases and 2 bases, in that order; junction bases with no gene match: 4. The CDR3: CASSQETSSPYEQYF. CDR3 nucleotide sequence: TGTGCCAGCAGCCAAGAGACTAGCTCACCCTACGAGCAGTACTTC.

The rearrangement joins TRBV7-9 to TRBJ2-1; 8 bases align to TRBD1. The CDR3 covers 13 residues. Germline V lookup: CDR1 SEHNR, CDR2 FQNEAQ (reference sequence). V was pared by 4 bases and J by 11 bases, with 7 bases of the junction left unmatched. The CDR3 DNA is TGTGCCAGCAGCTCGACAGGGGAATGGAAGCAGTTCTTC. Translating it yields CASSSTGEWKQFF.

This sequence joins TRBV18 and TRBJ1-1; 8 bases map to TRBD1. The CDR3 has 17 residues. Germline V gene sequence: CDR1 KGHSH, CDR2 LQKENI. Germline trimming cut 3 bases from V and 3 bases from J; bases unmatched to any gene: 12. The CDR3, as DNA: TGTGCCAGCTCACCGACGCGCAGGACAGGGTGGGACACTGAAGCTTTCTTT. Amino acids: CASSPTRRTGWDTEAFF.

The table lists this clonotype with a few counts. The chain uses TRBV27 and TRBJ2-7, with TRBD1 identical over 10 bases. There are 15 residues in the CDR3. With 0 bases clipped from V and 3 bases from J, the junction kept 2 bases outside the gene matches. Germline-derived CDR1 and CDR2 are MNHEY and SMNVEV (reference sequence). CDR3 DNA: TGTGCCAGCAGTTTATCGGGACAGGGGATCTACGAGCAGTACTTC. Translation: CASSLSGQGIYEQYF.

This clonotype was detected a few times. The chain recombines TRBV28 with TRBJ1-6; 7 bases are a match to TRBD1. This CDR3 is built from 14 residues. V was pared by 8 bases and J by 5 bases, with 6 bases of the junction left unmatched. Germline-derived CDR1 and CDR2 are MDHEN and SYDVKM. CDR3 nucleotide sequence: TGTGCCAGCGGCACAGGGGTGGATAATTCACCCCTCCACTTT. This gives the protein CASGTGVDNSPLHF.

There are a few counts of this clonotype. The rearrangement joins TRBV29-1 to TRBJ2-3; D gene unclear. V lost 3 bases, J lost 0 bases, and 7 bases lay in between. The germline V gene has CDR1 SQVTM and CDR2 ANQGSEA. The CDR3 covers 13 residues. CDR3 in amino acids: CSVDSQSTDTQYF. CDR3 in DNA: TGCAGCGTTGATAGCCAGAGCACAGATACGCAGTATTTT.

Ten or more counts support this clonotype. V and J are TRBV12-3 or TRBV12-4 and TRBJ1-1, with a tentative D call TRBD1 (6 bases). Deletions cut 3 bases from V and 5 bases from J, with 13 bases between. The CDR3 contains 14 residues. The CDR3 loop reads CASSFWRRGTEAFF. The CDR3 DNA reads as TGTGCCAGCAGTTTCTGGCGAAGGGGGACTGAAGCTTTCTTT.